The T cell receptor (beta chain) described here comes from a study of blood T cell repertoires in COVID-19. Study context: The samples span acute and convalescent COVID-19 from the United States, Italy and Spain. The analysed material was cDNA or gDNA that came from T cells, B-cell-depleted T cells, or PBMCs.

CDR1 SGHTA and CDR2 FQGNSA come from the germline V gene. Trimming cost V 3 bases and J 8 bases, with 13 bases left between them. The CDR3 extends over 14 amino acids. Authors' analysis steps: Reference gene primer amplification in the assay estimated nucleated cell counts. Sequencing was performed with immunoSEQ multiplex PCR; in TCRdb, only in-frame clones are kept and a portion is missing. That table is the source of V, J and clone size, and D and trimming were worked out from the DNA. The profile shows tens of thousands of clones, approximately 83% of them singletons. The receptor comes from a man older than 75 with active or convalescent COVID-19. The sample consisted of peripheral blood. The chain joins TRBV7-2 to TRBJ1-4, with a tentative D call TRBD1 (5 bases). CDR3: CASSLGGEGEKLFF. The CDR3 DNA follows: TGTGCCAGCAGCTTGGGGGGGGAGGGCGAAAAACTGTTTTTT. The full variable domain, completed using reference TRBV7-2 and TRBJ1-4, is GAGVSQSPSNKVTEKGKDVELRCDPISGHTALYWYRQSLGQGLEFLIYFQGNSAPDKSGLPSDRFSAERTGGSVSTLTIQRTQQEDSAVYLCASSLGGEGEKLFFGSGTQLSVL.